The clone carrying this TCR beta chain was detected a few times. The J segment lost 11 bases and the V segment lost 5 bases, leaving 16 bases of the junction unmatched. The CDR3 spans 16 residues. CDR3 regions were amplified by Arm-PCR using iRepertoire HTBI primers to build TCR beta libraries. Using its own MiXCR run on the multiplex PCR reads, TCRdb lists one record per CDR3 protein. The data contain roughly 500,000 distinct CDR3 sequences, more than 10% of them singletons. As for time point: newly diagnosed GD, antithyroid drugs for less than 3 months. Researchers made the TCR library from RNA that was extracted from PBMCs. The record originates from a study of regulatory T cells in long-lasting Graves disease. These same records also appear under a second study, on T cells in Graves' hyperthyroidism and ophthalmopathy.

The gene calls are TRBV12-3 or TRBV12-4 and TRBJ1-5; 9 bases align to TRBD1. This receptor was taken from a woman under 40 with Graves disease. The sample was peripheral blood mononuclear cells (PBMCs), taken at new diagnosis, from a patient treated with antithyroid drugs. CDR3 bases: TGTGCCAGCAGTATACTGACAGGGGGGTTAAGTTCTGCCCAGCATTTT. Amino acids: CASSILTGGLSSAQHF.